A single sample is the source of the 21 T cell receptor beta chains below, sequenced in a study of cytomegalovirus exposure and HLA in healthy donors (dated by TCRdb to 2016 to 2017). The library was produced with the immunoSEQ multiplex PCR assay. For the multiplex PCR, a mixture combining 60 forward primers for TCR Vbeta segments and 13 reverse primers for TCR Jbeta segments was used. In its TCRdb copy, this immuneACCESS table keeps in-frame sequences only and misses some clones. Where compared with another copy, unresolved V genes explain less than half of these, and the others have no known cause. The table for this sample lists some 130,000 clones; around 79% of them were counted only once. The ten largest clones represent more than 1.1% of the sample. Sequencing was performed on PBMCs. All receptors derive from a woman aged 40 to 50 in good health and CMV-seronegative.

The chain joins TRBV6-4 to TRBJ2-1, with 11 bases matching TRBD2. The CDR3 consists of 15 residues. Germline CDR1 reads MRHNA; CDR2 reads SNTAGT. The V and J ends lost 4 bases and 4 bases, in that order; junction bases with no gene match: 3. Here the CDR3 DNA reads TGTGCCAGCAGTGTTAGCGGGGGGGATTACAATGAGCAGTTCTTC. Translating it yields CASSVSGGDYNEQFF.

The chain links TRBV19 to TRBJ2-3, with D unresolved. Germline V gives CDR1 LNHDA, CDR2 SQIVND (reference sequence). This CDR3 has 14 residues. The V end lost 5 bases, the J end lost 2 bases, and 11 bases lay between the germline ends. The DNA of the CDR3 is TGTGCCAGTAGTCTCGGTCACTTCACAGATACGCAGTATTTT. Protein product: CASSLGHFTDTQYF.

This CDR3 is CASSYSSRRGIQYF. In DNA form, the CDR3 reads TGTGCCAGCAGTTACTCGTCCAGGCGGGGTATTCAGTACTTC. The rearrangement links TRBV6-5 to TRBJ2-4, with D possibly matching TRBD2 (6 bases). Germline CDR1 and CDR2: MNHEY and SVGAGI. The CDR3 runs to 14 residues. Trimming took off 0 bases at V and 10 bases at J, with 13 bases between the two ends.

The chain combines TRBV7-2 with TRBJ1-3; maybe TRBD1 (5 bases). The CDR3 is 15 amino acids. Germline lookup yields CDR1 SGHTA and CDR2 FQGNSA. V was trimmed by 4 bases and J by 0 bases, leaving 10 bases between them. This CDR3 is CASSYSDSSGNTIYF. DNA for the CDR3: TGTGCCAGCAGCTATTCTGACAGCTCTGGAAACACCATATATTTT.

The J gene is TRBJ1-4, the V gene TRBV7-2, with D tentatively TRBD1 (5 bases). V lost 1 base to trimming and J lost 11 bases, with 17 bases between them. Germline V CDR1 and CDR2: SGHTA, FQGNSA. CDR3 length equals 15 residues. Here the CDR3 reads CASSLEGRGVHKLFF. The CDR3, as DNA: TGTGCCAGCAGCTTAGAGGGGCGGGGGGTACACAAACTGTTTTTT.

This CDR3 is CASGSTGSRLKAFF. CDR3 coding DNA: TGCGCCAGCGGATCGACAGGGAGCCGTTTGAAAGCTTTCTTT. This sequence joins TRBV5-1 and TRBJ1-1; 7 bases match TRBD1. The CDR3 loop spans 14 amino acids. CDR1 is SGHRS and CDR2 is YFSETQ in the germline V gene. Trimming removed 7 bases from V and 9 bases from J; junction bases left unmatched: 15. Filled out from reference TRBV5-1 and TRBJ1-1, the complete variable domain reads KAGVTQTPRYLIKTRGQQVTLSCSPISGHRSVSWYQQTPGQGLQFLFEYFSETQRNKGNFPGRFSGRQFSNSRSEMNVSTLELGDSALYLCASGSTGSRLKAFFGQGTRLTVV.

This chain joins TRBV18 and TRBJ1-1; the D is unclear. Germline V CDR1 and CDR2: KGHSH, LQKENI. The CDR3 has 13 amino acids. V was cut by 2 bases and J by 5 bases, with 9 bases left in between. The chain's CDR3 is CASSPGSKTEAFF. DNA of the CDR3: TGTGCCAGCTCACCAGGGAGTAAGACTGAAGCTTTCTTT.

The chain recombines TRBV29-1 with TRBJ1-2, with a weak D call TRBD1 (6 bases). Germline CDR1 SQVTM, CDR2 ANQGSEA. With 3 bases removed from V and 10 bases from J, the gap between germline ends came to 12 bases. CDR3 length: 11 residues. The chain's CDR3 is CSVEKQGDYTF. The CDR3 DNA follows: TGCAGCGTTGAGAAACAGGGTGACTACACCTTC. Based on the CDR3 plus reference TRBV29-1 and TRBJ1-2, the full variable domain is SAVISQKPSRDICQRGTSLTIQCQVDSQVTMMFWYRQQPGQSLTLIATANQGSEATYESGFVIDKFPISRPNLTFSTLTVSNMSPEDSSIYLCSVEKQGDYTFGSGTRLTVV.

V and J are TRBV12-2 and TRBJ1-6; the table's D gene call, TRBD1, was not cross checked with the DNA. TRBV12-2 is termed a pseudogene. There are 16 residues in the CDR3. Here the CDR3 reads CASRPRQDLYNSPLHF. In DNA form, the CDR3 reads TGTGCAAGTCGCCCCCGACAGGACCTCTATAATTCACCCCTCCACTTT.

The V call is TRBV4-3, the J call TRBJ2-7, with a tentative D call TRBD2 (6 bases). CDR1 is LGHNA and CDR2 is YSLEER in the germline V gene. Trimming left V 4 bases short and J 0 bases short, with 10 bases between. This CDR3 is 14 amino acids long. CDR3 coding DNA: TGCGCCAGCAGCCCAACCGGGAGCTCCTACGAGCAGTACTTC. This codes for CASSPTGSSYEQYF.

The chain's CDR3 is CASSEQLGGSSGNTIYF. The CDR3 nucleotides read TGTGCCAGCAGTGAACAGTTAGGCGGGAGCTCTGGAAACACCATATATTTT. This chain uses TRBV6-1 with TRBJ1-3; no firm D call. This CDR3 is 17 amino acids long. Germline V gene sequence: CDR1 MNHNS, CDR2 SASEGT. Trimming took off 2 bases at V and 0 bases at J, with 14 bases between the two ends.

The chain combines TRBV5-6 with TRBJ1-1; the D gene is possibly TRBD1 (5 bases). The CDR3 length is 15 residues. V lost 3 bases to trimming and J lost 2 bases, with 14 bases between them. The V gene's germline CDR1 is SGHDT and CDR2 YYEEEE. CDR3 nucleotide sequence: TGTGCCAGCAGCTCCTCCGGGACTGCAAACACTGAAGCTTTCTTT. Translated: CASSSSGTANTEAFF.

This clone is a singleton in its sample. The chain combines TRBV7-8 with TRBJ2-7, with 12 bases identical to TRBD2. The CDR3 has 15 residues. Losses at the gene ends were 7 bases for V and 4 bases for J; bases not matched to a gene: 8. Germline V lookup: CDR1 SGHVS, CDR2 FQNEAQ. CDR3 sequence reads: CASTRTSGAIYEQYF. DNA of the CDR3: TGTGCCAGCACTAGGACTAGCGGGGCAATTTACGAGCAGTACTTC. The complete variable domain, with remaining parts taken from reference TRBV7-8 and TRBJ2-7, reads GAGVSQSPRYKVAKRGQDVALRCDPISGHVSLFWYQQALGQGPEFLTYFQNEAQLDKSGLPSDRFFAERPEGSVSTLKIQRTQQEDSAVYLCASTRTSGAIYEQYFGPGTRLTVT.

The J gene is TRBJ1-2, the V gene TRBV2; 11 bases are shared with TRBD1. The CDR3 spans 15 residues. Germline V gene lookup returns CDR1 SNHLY and CDR2 FYNNEI. V trimming: 6 bases; J trimming: 8 bases; junction bases outside the gene matches: 11. The CDR3 spells CASSPRTGGSVGYTF. The CDR3, as DNA: TGTGCCAGCAGCCCCCGGACAGGGGGCTCGGTCGGCTACACCTTC.

The V call is TRBV9, the J call TRBJ2-6, with D possibly matching TRBD2 (6 bases). Trimming cost V 4 bases and J 4 bases, with 15 bases left between them. Germline V CDR1 and CDR2: SGDLS, YYNGEE. The CDR3 loop spans 16 amino acids. The CDR3 loop is CASSPLGRTGANVLTF. The CDR3, as DNA: TGTGCCAGCAGCCCCCTCGGGAGAACCGGGGCCAACGTCCTGACTTTC. Full variable domain (rest looked up from reference TRBV9 and TRBJ2-6): DSGVTQTPKHLITATGQRVTLRCSPRSGDLSVYWYQQSLDQGLQFLIQYYNGEERAKGNILERFSAQQFPDLHSELNLSSLELGDSALYFCASSPLGRTGANVLTFGAGSRLTVL.

The chain joins TRBV6-5 to TRBJ2-5; possible D gene TRBD2, 6 bases. The CDR3 totals 14 residues. Germline-derived CDR1 and CDR2 are MNHEY and SVGAGI. Trimming left V 6 bases short and J 1 base short, with 12 bases between. CDR3 protein: CASRRDGGQETQYF. For the CDR3, the DNA is TGTGCCAGCAGACGGGACGGGGGCCAAGAGACCCAGTACTTC.

The gene calls are TRBV19 and TRBJ1-5; a weak D match, TRBD1 (6 bases). Germline CDR1 reads LNHDA; CDR2 reads SQIVND (reference sequence). The CDR3 is made up of 13 amino acids. V was shortened by 6 bases and J by 4 bases, with 10 bases between the two germline ends. Here the CDR3 reads CASSTGLNQPQHF. Written as DNA, the CDR3 is TGTGCCAGTAGCACAGGGTTAAATCAGCCCCAGCATTTT. Combining the CDR3 with reference TRBV19 and TRBJ1-5 gives the whole variable domain DGGITQSPKYLFRKEGQNVTLSCEQNLNHDAMYWYRQDPGQGLRLIYYSQIVNDFQKGDIAEGYSVSREKKESFPLTVTSAQKNPTAFYLCASSTGLNQPQHFGDGTRLSIL.

The V and J genes are TRBV27 and TRBJ1-5; the D gene is possibly TRBD1 (6 bases). The CDR3 contains 13 residues. Germline V gives CDR1 MNHEY, CDR2 SMNVEV (reference sequence). The ends were cut back, 5 bases at V and 6 bases at J, with 11 bases in the middle. The CDR3 protein is CASSTTGFQPQHF. The CDR3 DNA is TGTGCCAGCAGTACTACAGGGTTTCAGCCCCAGCATTTT.

The J gene is TRBJ1-1, the V gene TRBV7-2; D might be TRBD1 (6 bases). Germline CDR1 SGHTA, CDR2 FQGNSA. This CDR3 spans 13 amino acids. V was cut by 4 bases and J by 5 bases, with 11 bases left in between. The CDR3 region is CASSSRDKTEAFF. In DNA, the CDR3 is TGTGCCAGCAGCTCCCGGGACAAAACTGAAGCTTTCTTT.

V gene TRBV7-2 combines with J gene TRBJ1-1; D uncertain. Germline CDR1 reads SGHTA; CDR2 reads FQGNSA. The CDR3 length is 13 residues. The V and J ends lost 3 bases and 2 bases respectively, with 7 bases between them. The CDR3 sequence: CASSFGSNTEAFF. For the CDR3, the DNA is TGTGCCAGCAGCTTCGGGTCAAACACTGAAGCTTTCTTT. The whole variable domain, filled in from reference TRBV7-2 and TRBJ1-1, reads GAGVSQSPSNKVTEKGKDVELRCDPISGHTALYWYRQSLGQGLEFLIYFQGNSAPDKSGLPSDRFSAERTGGSVSTLTIQRTQQEDSAVYLCASSFGSNTEAFFGQGTRLTVV.

J is TRBJ1-2 and V is TRBV28, with 9 nucleotides matching TRBD1. This CDR3 contains 15 residues. The germline gives CDR1 MDHEN, CDR2 SYDVKM. Trimming at V came to 6 bases and at J to 6 bases, leaving 11 bases not matched to a gene. CDR3 DNA: TGTGCCAGCAGGGGACCGGGACAGGGATTAAATGGCTACACCTTC. Its protein is CASRGPGQGLNGYTF.